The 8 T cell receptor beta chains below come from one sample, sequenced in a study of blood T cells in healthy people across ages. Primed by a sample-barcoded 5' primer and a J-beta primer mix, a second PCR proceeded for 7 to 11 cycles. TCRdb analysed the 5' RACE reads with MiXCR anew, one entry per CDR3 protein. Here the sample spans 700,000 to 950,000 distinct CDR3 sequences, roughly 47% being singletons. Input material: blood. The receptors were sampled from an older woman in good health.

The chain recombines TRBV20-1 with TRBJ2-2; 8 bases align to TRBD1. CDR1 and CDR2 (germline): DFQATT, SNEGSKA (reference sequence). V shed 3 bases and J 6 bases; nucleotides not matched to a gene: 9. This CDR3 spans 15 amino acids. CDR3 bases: TGCAGTGCTAGTCCCTGGACAGGGATCGCCGGGGAGCTGTTTTTT. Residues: CSASPWTGIAGELFF.

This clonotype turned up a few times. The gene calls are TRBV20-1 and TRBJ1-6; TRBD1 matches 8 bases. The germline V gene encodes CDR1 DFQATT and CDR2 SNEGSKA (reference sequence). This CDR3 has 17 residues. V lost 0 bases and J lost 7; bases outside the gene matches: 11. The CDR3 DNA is TGCAGTGCTAGAGATCTCGCAGGGGGCGCGGGGAATTCACCCCTCCACTTT. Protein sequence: CSARDLAGGAGNSPLHF.

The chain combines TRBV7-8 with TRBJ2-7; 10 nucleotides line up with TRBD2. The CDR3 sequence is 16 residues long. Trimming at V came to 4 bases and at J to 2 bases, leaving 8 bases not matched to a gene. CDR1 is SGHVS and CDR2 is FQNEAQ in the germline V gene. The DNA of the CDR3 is TGTGCCAGCAGCTCACGGACTAGCGGAGCGACCTACGAGCAGTACTTC. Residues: CASSSRTSGATYEQYF.

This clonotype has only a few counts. The CDR3 is CASGGAGLAKNIQYF. Written as DNA, the CDR3 is TGTGCCAGCGGTGGGGCTGGACTAGCCAAAAACATTCAGTACTTC. The chain joins TRBV6-1 to TRBJ2-4; tentatively, D is TRBD1 or TRBD2 (5 bases each). CDR1 is MNHNS and CDR2 is SASEGT in the germline V gene. The CDR3 extends over 15 amino acids. V dropped 8 bases and J dropped 0 bases, with 14 bases sitting between them.

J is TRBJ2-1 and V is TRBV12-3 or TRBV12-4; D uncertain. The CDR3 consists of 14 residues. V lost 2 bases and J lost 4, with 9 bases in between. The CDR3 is CASSLSGYYNEQFF. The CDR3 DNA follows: TGTGCCAGCAGTTTAAGTGGCTATTACAATGAGCAGTTCTTC.

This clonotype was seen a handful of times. The chain's CDR3 is CSARENYNSPLHF. CDR3 nucleotides: TGCAGTGCTAGAGAGAACTATAATTCACCCCTCCACTTT. The chain has TRBV20-1 and TRBJ1-6; unclear D gene. The V and J ends lost 0 bases and 3 bases respectively, with 3 bases between them. This CDR3 is built from 13 residues. CDR1 is DFQATT and CDR2 is SNEGSKA in the germline V gene (reference sequence).

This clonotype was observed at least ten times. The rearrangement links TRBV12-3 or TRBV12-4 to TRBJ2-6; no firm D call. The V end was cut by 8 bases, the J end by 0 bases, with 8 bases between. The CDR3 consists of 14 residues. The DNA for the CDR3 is TGTGCCAGCGGCAGGTTCTCTGGGGCCAACGTCCTGACTTTC. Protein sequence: CASGRFSGANVLTF.

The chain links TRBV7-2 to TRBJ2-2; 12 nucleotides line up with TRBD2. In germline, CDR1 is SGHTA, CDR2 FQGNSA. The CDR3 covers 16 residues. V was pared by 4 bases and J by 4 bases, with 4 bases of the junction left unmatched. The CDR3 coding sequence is TGTGCCAGCAGCTCTCGGACTAGCGGGGCCACCGGGGAGCTGTTTTTT. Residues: CASSSRTSGATGELFF.